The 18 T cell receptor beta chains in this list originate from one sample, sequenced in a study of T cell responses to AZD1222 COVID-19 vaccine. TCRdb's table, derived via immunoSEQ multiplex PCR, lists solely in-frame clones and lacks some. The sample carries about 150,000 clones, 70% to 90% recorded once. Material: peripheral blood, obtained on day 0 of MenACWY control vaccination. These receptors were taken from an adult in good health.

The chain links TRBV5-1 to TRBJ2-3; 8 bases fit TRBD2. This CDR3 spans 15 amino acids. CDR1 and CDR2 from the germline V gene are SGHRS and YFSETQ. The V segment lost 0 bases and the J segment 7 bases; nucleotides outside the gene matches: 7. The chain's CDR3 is CASSLELAGTHTQYF. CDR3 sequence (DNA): TGCGCCAGCAGCTTGGAGTTAGCGGGGACTCATACGCAGTATTTT.

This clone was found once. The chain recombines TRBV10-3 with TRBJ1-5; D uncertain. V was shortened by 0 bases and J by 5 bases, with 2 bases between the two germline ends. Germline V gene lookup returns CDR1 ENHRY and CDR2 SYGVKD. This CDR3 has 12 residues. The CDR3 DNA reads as TGTGCCATCAGTGAGTCGGATCAGCCCCAGCATTTT. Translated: CAISESDQPQHF.

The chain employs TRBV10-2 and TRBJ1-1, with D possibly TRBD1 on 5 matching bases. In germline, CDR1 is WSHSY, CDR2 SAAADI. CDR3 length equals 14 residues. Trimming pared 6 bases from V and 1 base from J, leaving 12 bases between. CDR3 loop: CASREGRTNTEAFF. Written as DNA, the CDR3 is TGCGCCAGCAGGGAGGGACGGACGAACACTGAAGCTTTCTTT.

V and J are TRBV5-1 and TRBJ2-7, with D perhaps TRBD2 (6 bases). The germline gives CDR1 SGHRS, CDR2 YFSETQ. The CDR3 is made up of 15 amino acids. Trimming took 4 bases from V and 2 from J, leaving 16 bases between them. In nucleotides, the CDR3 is TGCGCCAGCAGCCAGACCGGGACTGATCCCTACGAGCAGTACTTC. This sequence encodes CASSQTGTDPYEQYF.

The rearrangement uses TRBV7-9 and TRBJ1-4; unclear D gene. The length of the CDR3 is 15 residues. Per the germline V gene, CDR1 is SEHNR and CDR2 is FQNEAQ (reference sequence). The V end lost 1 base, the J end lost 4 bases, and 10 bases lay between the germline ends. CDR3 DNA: TGTGCCAGCAGCTTAGAGGTCCAGGTTAATGAAAAACTGTTTTTT. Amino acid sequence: CASSLEVQVNEKLFF.

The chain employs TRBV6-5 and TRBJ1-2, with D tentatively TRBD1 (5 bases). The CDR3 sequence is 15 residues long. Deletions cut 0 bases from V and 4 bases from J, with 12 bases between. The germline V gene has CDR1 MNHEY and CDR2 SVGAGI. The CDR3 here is CASSYSRGGGYGYTF. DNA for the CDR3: TGTGCCAGCAGTTACTCGCGCGGGGGAGGCTATGGCTACACCTTC.

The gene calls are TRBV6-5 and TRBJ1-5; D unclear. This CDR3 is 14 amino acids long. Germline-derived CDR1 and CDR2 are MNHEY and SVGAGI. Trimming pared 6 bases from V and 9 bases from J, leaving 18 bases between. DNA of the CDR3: TGTGCCAGCAGGACGGCGCCCTTTAATGGGCCCCAGCATTTT. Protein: CASRTAPFNGPQHF.

The CDR3 nucleotides read TGTGCCAGCAGTGAATCCCCTGGGGGCAATCAGCCCCAGCATTTT. Translating it yields CASSESPGGNQPQHF. This chain uses TRBV2 with TRBJ1-5; D is undetermined. Trimming cost V 2 bases and J 2 bases, with 10 bases left between them. The CDR3 sequence is 15 residues long. Germline V gene data show CDR1 as SNHLY and CDR2 as FYNNEI.

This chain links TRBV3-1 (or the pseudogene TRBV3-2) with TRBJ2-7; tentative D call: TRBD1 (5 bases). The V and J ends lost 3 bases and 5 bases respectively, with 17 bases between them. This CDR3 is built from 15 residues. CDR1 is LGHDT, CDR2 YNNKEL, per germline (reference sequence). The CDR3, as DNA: TGTGCCAGCAGCCAGGGGCTGTGGCAGACGGACGAGCAGTACGTC. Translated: CASSQGLWQTDEQYV.

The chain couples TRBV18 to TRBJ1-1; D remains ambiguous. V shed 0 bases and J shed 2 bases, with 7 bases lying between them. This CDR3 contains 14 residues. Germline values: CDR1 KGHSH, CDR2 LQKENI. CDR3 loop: CASSPPGSNTEAFF. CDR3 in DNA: TGTGCCAGCTCACCACCGGGGTCTAACACTGAAGCTTTCTTT.

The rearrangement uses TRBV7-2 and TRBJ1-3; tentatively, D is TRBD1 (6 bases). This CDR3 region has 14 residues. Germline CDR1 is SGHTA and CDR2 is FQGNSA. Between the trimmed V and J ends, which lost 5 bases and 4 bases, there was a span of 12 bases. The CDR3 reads CASSTGSAGNTIYF. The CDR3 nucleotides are TGTGCCAGCAGCACAGGGTCGGCCGGAAACACCATATATTTT.

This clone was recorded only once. The CDR3 nucleotides are TGTGCCAGCTCAGGTGGACTAGCGGATTCCTACGAGCAGTACTTC. Translation: CASSGGLADSYEQYF. This rearrangement joins TRBV18 to TRBJ2-7, with 10 bases aligning to TRBD2. The CDR3 has 15 residues. CDR1 and CDR2 (germline): KGHSH, LQKENI. The V segment lost 5 bases and the J segment 1 base; nucleotides outside the gene matches: 5.

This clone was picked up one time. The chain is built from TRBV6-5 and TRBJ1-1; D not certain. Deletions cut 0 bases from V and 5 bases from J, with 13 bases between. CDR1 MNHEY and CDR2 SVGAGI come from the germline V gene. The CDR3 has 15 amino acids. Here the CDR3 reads CASSYSILKETEAFF. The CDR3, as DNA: TGTGCCAGCAGTTACTCTATCCTGAAGGAAACTGAAGCTTTCTTT.

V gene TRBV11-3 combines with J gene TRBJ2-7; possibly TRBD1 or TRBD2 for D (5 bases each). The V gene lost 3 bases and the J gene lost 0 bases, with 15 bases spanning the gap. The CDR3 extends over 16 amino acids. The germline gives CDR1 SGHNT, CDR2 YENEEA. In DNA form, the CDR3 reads TGTGCCAGCAGCTTGGACCCCGGGACGGACTCCTACGAGCAGTACTTC. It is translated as CASSLDPGTDSYEQYF.

The CDR3, as DNA: TGTGCCAGCAGTTTATCCTCCCCCGTGGTCTATGGCTACACCTTC. Its protein product is CASSLSSPVVYGYTF. The chain links TRBV27 to TRBJ1-2; D gene unclear. This CDR3 has 15 residues. V dropped 0 bases and J dropped 4 bases, with 12 bases sitting between them. Germline V gives CDR1 MNHEY, CDR2 SMNVEV (reference sequence).

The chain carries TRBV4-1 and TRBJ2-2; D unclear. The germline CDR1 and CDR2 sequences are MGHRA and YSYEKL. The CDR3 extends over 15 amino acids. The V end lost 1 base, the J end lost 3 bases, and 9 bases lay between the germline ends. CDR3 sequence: CASSQAAPYTGELFF. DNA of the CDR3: TGCGCCAGCAGCCAAGCGGCACCCTACACCGGGGAGCTGTTTTTT.

The CDR3 loop reads CASSLGGSQGNTEAFF. In DNA, the CDR3 is TGTGCCAGCAGCTTAGGTGGGAGTCAAGGGAACACTGAAGCTTTCTTT. The chain employs TRBV11-3 and TRBJ1-1; unclear D gene. Trimming cost V 1 base and J 1 base, with 13 bases left between them. The length of the CDR3 is 16 residues. The germline gives CDR1 SGHNT, CDR2 YENEEA. Full variable domain (outside the CDR3, taken from reference TRBV11-3 and TRBJ1-1): EAGVVQSPRYKIIEKKQPVAFWCNPISGHNTLYWYLQNLGQGPELLIRYENEEAVDDSQLPKDRFSAERLKGVDSTLKIQPAELGDSAVYLCASSLGGSQGNTEAFFGQGTRLTVV.

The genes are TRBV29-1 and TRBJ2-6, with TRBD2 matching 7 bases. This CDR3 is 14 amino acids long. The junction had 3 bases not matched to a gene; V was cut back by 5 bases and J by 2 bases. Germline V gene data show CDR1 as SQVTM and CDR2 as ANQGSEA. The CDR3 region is CSVKGRAGANVLTF. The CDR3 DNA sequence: TGCAGCGTTAAAGGGAGGGCTGGGGCCAACGTCCTGACTTTC.